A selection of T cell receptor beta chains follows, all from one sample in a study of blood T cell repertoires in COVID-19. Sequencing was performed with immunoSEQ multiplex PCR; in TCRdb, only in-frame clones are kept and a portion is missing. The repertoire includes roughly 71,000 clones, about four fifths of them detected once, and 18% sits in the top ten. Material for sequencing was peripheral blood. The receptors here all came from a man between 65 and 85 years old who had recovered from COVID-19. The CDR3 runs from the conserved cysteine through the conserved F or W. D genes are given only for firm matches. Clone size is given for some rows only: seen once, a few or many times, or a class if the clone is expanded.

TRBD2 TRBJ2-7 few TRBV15 TGTGCCACCAGCAAGGAAGGCGGGAGCTCCTACGAGCAGTACTTC CATSKEGGSSYEQYF
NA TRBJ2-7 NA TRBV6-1 TGTGCCAGCAGTGGGTTTGGACAGCGAATTCCCTACGAGCAGTACTTC CASSGFGQRIPYEQYF
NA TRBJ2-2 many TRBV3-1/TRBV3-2 TGTGCCAGCAGCCGGAACAGGAATACCGGGGAGCTGTTTTTT CASSRNRNTGELFF
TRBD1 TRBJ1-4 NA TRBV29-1 TGCAGCGCCACCGGGACAGGGAGTGAAAAACTGTTTTTT CSATGTGSEKLFF
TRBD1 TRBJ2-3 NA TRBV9 TGTGCCAGCAGCCCAGATTGGACAGGGATTTTTGGAAGAGATACGCAGTATTTT CASSPDWTGIFGRDTQYF
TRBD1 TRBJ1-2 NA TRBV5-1 TGCGCCAGCAGGGGACAGGGGGAAGGCTATGGCTACACCTTC CASRGQGEGYGYTF
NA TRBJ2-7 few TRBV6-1 TGTGCCAGCAGTGAGAACTTTGGTCCCTACGAGCAGTACTTC CASSENFGPYEQYF
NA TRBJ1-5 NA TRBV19 TGTGCCAGTAGTCAGGTTGTACGTCAGCCCCAGCATTTT CASSQVVRQPQHF
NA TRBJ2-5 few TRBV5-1 TGCGCCAGCAGCTTGCCAGGGGAGACCCAGTACTTC CASSLPGETQYF
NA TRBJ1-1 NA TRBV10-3 TGTGCCAGCGGACAGCCCCGGAACACTGAAGCTTTCTTT CASGQPRNTEAFF
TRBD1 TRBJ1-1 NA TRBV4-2 TGTGCCAGCAGCACCGGGGGACAGGGGTATCGCACTGAAGCTTTCTTT CASSTGGQGYRTEAFF
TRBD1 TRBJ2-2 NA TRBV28 TGTGCCAGCAGTTTCCGACAGGGATTGGGTACCGGGGAGCTGTTTTTT CASSFRQGLGTGELFF
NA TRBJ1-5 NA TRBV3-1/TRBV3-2 TGTGCCAGCAGCCAAGATAGAGTGGGGGGAGGCAATCAGCCCCAGCATTTT CASSQDRVGGGNQPQHF
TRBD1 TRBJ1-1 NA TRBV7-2 TGTGCCAGCAGCGGGACAGGGGGGTTAGGCACTGAAGCTTTCTTT CASSGTGGLGTEAFF
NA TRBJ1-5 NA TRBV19 TGTGCCAGTACCCCCTTTTTAACAGGGAAGTTTGATCAGCCCCAGCATTTT CASTPFLTGKFDQPQHF
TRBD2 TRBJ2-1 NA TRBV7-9 TGTGCCAGCAGCCTCCGGGGGGGAGTTGAGCAGTTCTTC CASSLRGGVEQFF
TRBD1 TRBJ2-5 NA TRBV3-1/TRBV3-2 TGTGCCAGCAGCCTCTCTACAGGGGGCGCGGAGACCCAGTACTTC CASSLSTGGAETQYF
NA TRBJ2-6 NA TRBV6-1 TGTGCCAGCAGTGAGTCTGAGGGAAGAGGGATCTCTGGGGCCAACGTCCTGACTTTC CASSESEGRGISGANVLTF
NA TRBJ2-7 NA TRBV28 TGTGCCAGCCATCCTTCGGGCCCGGGACTTGCCCCCTACGAGCAGTACTTC CASHPSGPGLAPYEQYF
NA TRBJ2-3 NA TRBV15 TGTGCCACCAGCAGAGGGAGTAGCGGATTAACAGATACGCAGTATTTT CATSRGSSGLTDTQYF
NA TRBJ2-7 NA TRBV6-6 TGTGCCAGCAGTTACGGCAGGGTCTCCTACGAGCAGTACTTC CASSYGRVSYEQYF
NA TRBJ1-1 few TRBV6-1 TGTGCCAGCGGGGGGGGGATGAACACTGAAGCTTTCTTT CASGGGMNTEAFF
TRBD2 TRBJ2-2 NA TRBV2 TGTGCCAGCAGTGAAACCGGGACTAACTTCGGGGAGCTGTTTTTT CASSETGTNFGELFF
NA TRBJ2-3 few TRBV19 TGTGCCAGTAGTATGGGCGGGGGCCAAGATACGCAGTATTTT CASSMGGGQDTQYF
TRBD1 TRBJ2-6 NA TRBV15 TGTGCCACCAGCTTGGCCGGGACAGGGGCCTCTGGGGCCAACGTCCTGACTTTC CATSLAGTGASGANVLTF
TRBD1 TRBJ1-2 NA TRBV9 TGTGCCAGCAGCGCCACCCCAGGGGGTGGCTACACCTTC CASSATPGGGYTF
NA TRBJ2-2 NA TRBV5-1 TGCGCCAGCAGCTTGACGGGGGACCCGAACACCGGGGAGCTGTTTTTT CASSLTGDPNTGELFF
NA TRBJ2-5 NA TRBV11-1 TGTGCCAGCAGCTTAGCGCACGGCGGGGAGGCCCAGTACTTC CASSLAHGGEAQYF
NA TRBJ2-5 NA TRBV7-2 TGTGCCAGCAGCTTAGGAGGGCGACCTCCCGTACAAGAGACCCAGTACTTC CASSLGGRPPVQETQYF
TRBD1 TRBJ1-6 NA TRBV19 TGTGCCAGTAGTCCGGGGACAGGGTGGACTTCACCCCTCCACTTT CASSPGTGWTSPLHF
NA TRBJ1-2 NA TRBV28 TGTGCCAGCAGACCTACAGGGAGCTCCTATGGCTACACCTTC CASRPTGSSYGYTF
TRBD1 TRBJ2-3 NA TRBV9 TGTGCCAGCAGCGTAAACCCCCGGCGGGACAGGCACACAGATACGCAGTATTTT CASSVNPRRDRHTDTQYF
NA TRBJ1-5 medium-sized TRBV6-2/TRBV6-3 TGTGCCAGCAGCCACCGGGCCACAGGGCTTGAGCCCCAGCATTTT CASSHRATGLEPQHF
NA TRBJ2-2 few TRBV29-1 TGCAGCGTTGGCGGGCTCACCTACTCCGAACGCACCGGGGAGCTGTTTTTT CSVGGLTYSERTGELFF
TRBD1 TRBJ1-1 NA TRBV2 TGTGCCAGCAGGTCGAGGGACAGCACTGAAGCTTTCTTT CASRSRDSTEAFF
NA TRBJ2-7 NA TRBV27 TGTGCCAGCAGTTTACTCTCTCTTCCCCCCTACGAGCAGTACTTC CASSLLSLPPYEQYF
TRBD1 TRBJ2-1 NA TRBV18 TGTGCCAGCTCAACGACAGGGGTATCCTACAATGAGCAGTTCTTC CASSTTGVSYNEQFF
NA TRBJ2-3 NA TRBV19 TGTGCCAGTAGTATCAGCCGGGATTCTAGCACAGATACGCAGTATTTT CASSISRDSSTDTQYF
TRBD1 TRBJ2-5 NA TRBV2 TGTGCCAGCATTTTATCGGGGACAGTCATCTCGACCCAGTACTTC CASILSGTVISTQYF
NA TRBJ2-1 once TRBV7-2 TGTGCCAGCAGCTTAGGACAGGACAATGAGCAGTTCTTC CASSLGQDNEQFF
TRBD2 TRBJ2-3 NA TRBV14 TGTGCCAGCAGCCGGCGGGCTAGCGGGAGGTTAGGCACAGATACGCAGTATTTT CASSRRASGRLGTDTQYF
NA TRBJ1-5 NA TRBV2 TGTGCCAGCAGTGAGGGGGGGGCCCTACTCAATCAGCCCCAGCATTTT CASSEGGALLNQPQHF
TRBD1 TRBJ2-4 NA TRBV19 TGTGCCAGTAGTCCCACGGGACAGGTGGACAACATTCAGTACTTC CASSPTGQVDNIQYF
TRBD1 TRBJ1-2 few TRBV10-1 TGCGCCAGCAGCGGGACAGAGAACTATGGCTACACCTTC CASSGTENYGYTF
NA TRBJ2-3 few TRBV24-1 TGTGCCACCAGTGAGCAGACTGCTAGTCGCACAGATACGCAGTATTTT CATSEQTASRTDTQYF
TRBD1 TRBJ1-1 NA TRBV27 TGTGCCAGCAGTAAGCAGGGGGCAGGGAACACTGAAGCTTTCTTT CASSKQGAGNTEAFF
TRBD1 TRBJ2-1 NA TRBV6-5 TGTGCCAGCAGTTACACCCTAGGGACAGGGACGGAGCAGTTCTTC CASSYTLGTGTEQFF
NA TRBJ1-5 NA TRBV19 TGTGCCAGTAGTCAAATGGGTGGGGGCCCCCCAAGCAAACAGCCCCAGCATTTT CASSQMGGGPPSKQPQHF
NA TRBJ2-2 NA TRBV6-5 TGTGCCAGCAGAAAGACAGGCCGGAACACCGGGGAGCTGTTTTTT CASRKTGRNTGELFF
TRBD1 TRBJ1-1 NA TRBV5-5 TGTGCCAGCACGCTCTGGGACAGACAGAACACTGAAGCTTTCTTT CASTLWDRQNTEAFF
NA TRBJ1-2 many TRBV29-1 TGCAGCGTTGCGGATGAGGGAAGTGGCGGCTATGGCTACACCTTC CSVADEGSGGYGYTF
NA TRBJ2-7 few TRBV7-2 TGTGCCAGCAGCTTATTTGGGGAGAACTCCTACGAGCAGTACTTC CASSLFGENSYEQYF
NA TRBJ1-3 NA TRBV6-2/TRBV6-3 TGTGCCAGCAGTTACACCGGGACATCCAGAGGATTTGGAAACACCATATATTTT CASSYTGTSRGFGNTIYF
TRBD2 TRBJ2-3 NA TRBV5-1 TGCGCCAGCAGCCAGACTAGCGGGAGGCCCTCGGGAGATACGCAGTATTTT CASSQTSGRPSGDTQYF
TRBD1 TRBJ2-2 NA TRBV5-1 TGCGCCAGCAGCCCCGAGGGGACAGGGAACACCGGGGAGCTGTTTTTT CASSPEGTGNTGELFF